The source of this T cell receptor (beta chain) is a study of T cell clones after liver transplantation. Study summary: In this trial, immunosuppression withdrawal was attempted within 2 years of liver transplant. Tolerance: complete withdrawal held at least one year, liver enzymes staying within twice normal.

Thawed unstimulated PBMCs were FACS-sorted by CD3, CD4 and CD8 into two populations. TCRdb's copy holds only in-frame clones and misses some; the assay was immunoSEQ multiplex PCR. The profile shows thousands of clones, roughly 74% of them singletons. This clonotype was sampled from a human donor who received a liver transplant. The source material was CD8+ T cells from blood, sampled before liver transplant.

Written as DNA, the CDR3 is TGTGCCAGCAGCTTGGCCGGGACAGGCCACCACGAGCAGTACTTC. Its protein is CASSLAGTGHHEQYF. V usage is TRBV5-6 and J usage is TRBJ2-7; 8 bases match TRBD1. The germline V gene encodes CDR1 SGHDT and CDR2 YYEEEE. The ends lost 0 bases at V and 5 bases at J; junction bases unmatched: 7. The CDR3 covers 15 residues.